This entry is about one T cell receptor beta chain. Its cognate antigen has yet to be identified. Per-nucleotide qualities are absent, and no much larger clonotype sits a single base away. The data derive from a study of cytomegalovirus exposure and HLA in healthy donors (dated by TCRdb to the late 2010s). Regarding the complete study: According to an earlier analysis of a few hundred of the donors, some 180 million T cells yielded over 90 million unique TCR beta sequences and about 300 Gb of sequence data. To study patterns of TCR occurrence, a later analysis re-analyzed previously published TCR beta repertoires from around 700 donors and added high-resolution HLA genotyping. The study used immunosequencing to profile the T cell repertoires of 666 subjects and linked those repertoires to cytomegalovirus serostatus. An early release that covered around 590 HLA-typed donors contained around 330 gigabases of sequencing data and tens of millions of unique TCR sequences. The later analysis used no new phenotypic data to find candidate immune exposures, relying instead on TCR beta sequences and their occurrence across donors. The number of typed donors differed by locus: roughly 620-630 for A, B, C, DRB1 and DQB1; approximately 520 for DQA1; over 600 for DPA1; and 450 to 480 for DPB1. Both class I and class II loci were covered by HLA typing, at four-digit resolution. Every discovery cohort repertoire had been produced on one sequencing platform. Because of strong linkage in the cohort, roughly five DR-DQ haplotypes were treated as single units for association and clustering. On average, roughly 250,000 unique TCR beta nucleotide sequences were sequenced per donor among fewer than 500 genotyped donors of the cohort, with roughly 18% of those sequences being non-productive. In an earlier analysis of 587 of the donors, high-throughput TCR beta sequencing was used to judge whether each TCR beta V gene segment behaved as functional or pseudogenic. The study aimed to test whether cataloging public T cell receptors could reveal signatures of past pathogen exposure. In addition to the first cohort of approximately 650 subjects, a separate validation cohort of 130 or so different subjects was used. The study combined high-throughput TCR immunosequencing, statistical association of individual TCRs with disease status, and machine learning to predict cytomegalovirus infection status. A later genetic analysis used genome-wide SNP genotypes for about 65% of the 666 donors, treating that subset as a discovery cohort. The genetic ancestry cluster associated with self-reported Caucasian donors included about 81% of the 300 to 400 genotyped donors. Alongside the repertoire data, information on donor age, sex, ethnicity and CMV serostatus was compiled. Findings and caveats that apply to the study as a whole: In a later analysis, over 15,000 TCR beta sequences were associated with specific HLA alleles at a false discovery rate of 0.05. V-gene and J-gene trimming of TCR beta chains was associated with a missense DCLRE1C variant in a later genetic analysis, and the association was replicated in an independent cohort. In a later analysis, the rate of TCR association differed among HLA loci, with DRB1 alleles having the most associated TCRs and HLA-C alleles having the fewest. According to a later analysis, most CMV-associated TCR beta chains appeared to be HLA-restricted, and the HLA associations seemed to be driven largely by CMV exposure. Correlated functional status among segregating V segments might be attributable to linkage disequilibrium, but an unknown experimental factor could not be ruled out. The cohort was sequenced for TCR beta chains only, and without alpha or paired-chain data the features that could be detected were limited. While some public TCRs were present in many individuals, most TCR sequences turned up only very rarely across donors. The study listed 164 TCR beta chains as associated with cytomegalovirus. Because the 87-base-pair reads could not distinguish some IMGT-functional V segments, including TRBV6-2 and TRBV6-3, those segments were excluded. When HLA alleles, especially DR and DQ, strongly co-occurred, TCR associations were difficult to assign to individual alleles. Compared with equally common non-associated chains, HLA-associated TCR beta chains in a later analysis were more clonally expanded and had lower generation probabilities. A further reported finding was that TCR beta sequences accurately predicted the HLA-A and HLA-B alleles for most subjects in the first cohort. In an earlier analysis of approximately 600 of the donors, most TCR beta V segments were observed in productive rearrangements about 90% or about 30% of the time, broadly matching IMGT annotations. A cluster of highly shared sequence variants was judged likely to be a technical artifact of the sequencing pipeline. Roughly uniform sequencing depth across donors was assumed in presence/absence analyses, although this assumption may not hold. The earlier analysis of 587 of the donors excluded about 16 rarely observed V segments, including chromosome 9 orphons, because counts were too low. Because HLA typing was unavailable for some donors at each locus, only the typed subset was used in association tests. Immune exposure information for the cohort was limited to CMV serostatus. According to a later analysis, parvovirus B19, influenza, CMV and Epstein-Barr virus appeared linked to several top co-occurrence clusters. It was suggested by the authors that the approach could potentially be generalized to other disease states and immunological phenotypes. A later genetic analysis reported fewer N-insertions in productive TCRs among donors in an Asian-associated ancestry cluster than the 666-donor mean. The classifier was reported to diagnose cytomegalovirus status with high specificity and sensitivity in both the original cohort and the validation cohort. Three of the identified cytomegalovirus-associated TCR beta chains were confirmed in vitro to be specific for cytomegalovirus antigens.

In total, approximately 700 healthy bone marrow donors made up the cohort. At the time of sampling, all cohort members were nominally healthy, though unrecorded immune exposures were likely present. The donor was CMV seronegative and belonged to the group of 350 to 400 seronegative cohort members. Each donor provided a peripheral blood sample, and peripheral blood mononuclear cells were used for TCR beta sequencing. Genomic DNA extraction from the blood cell samples was performed with the Qiagen DNeasy Blood Extraction Kit. Reading from cysteine to phenylalanine, the CDR3 counts 15 amino acids. Just CDR3 DNA is preserved here, 45 bases in frame from base 1. V and J lose 10 bases and 7 bases, and a span of 25 bases separates them. The germline V gene specifies MDHEN as CDR1 and SYDVKM as CDR2. Library creation used the immunoSEQ multiplex PCR assay. For the multiplex PCR, a mixture combining 60 forward primers for TCR Vbeta segments and 13 reverse primers for TCR Jbeta segments was used. A multiplex PCR assay on genomic DNA amplified the CDR3 region of rearranged TCR beta genes. The Illumina HiSeq System was used to sequence the amplified TCR beta libraries as 87-base-pair reads. Turning to the authors' computational methods: A later analysis tallied 70 million to 100 million unique TCR beta chains across the 640 or so repertoires, and around 10 million of those chains were shared by two or more donors. Raw reads were error-corrected and collapsed into unique sequences by a nearest-neighbor algorithm in which closely related sequences were merged to remove PCR and sequencing errors. To assign V, D and J gene segments, CDR3 sequences were aligned to IMGT reference sequences. For a sequence to be retained, a match of at least six nucleotides to both a V gene segment and a J gene segment was required. A rearrangement counted as productive if the CDR3 had no stop codons and remained in frame with V and J, and every other rearrangement counted as non-productive. CDR3 was defined by IMGT convention, running from the second conserved V-encoded cysteine to the conserved J-encoded phenylalanine. Sequences without an unambiguous match to a single V gene segment were excluded from the earlier analysis of approximately 600 of the donors. In an earlier analysis of 587 of the donors, V segments were called functional above 56.7% productive rearrangements and were called segregating when the between-donor standard deviation exceeded 5%. A statistical classification framework was developed to diagnose cytomegalovirus status using the catalog of TCR beta chain sequences. V and J gene assignment, in a later analysis, came from comparing TCR nucleotide sequences with IMGT/GENE-DB human TR gene sequences. Using the TCRdist pipeline, a later analysis assigned CDR3 sequences along with most-parsimonious VDJ recombination scenarios. In a later analysis, every TCR beta chain was defined by the combination of its CDR3 amino acid sequence and its V-gene family, and reads without a unique V-gene family were dropped. To address suspected cross-contamination and a sequencing artifact, a later analysis removed a few hundred highly shared, low-generation-probability nucleotide sequences. In a later analysis, a clonal expansion index for each public chain was calculated from normalized within-repertoire ranks of inferred template counts. Generation probabilities in a later analysis came from a VDJ recombination model fitted to out-of-frame rearrangements, and those results were checked against IGoR. Hypergeometric tests were used in a later analysis to score TCR-TCR, TCR-HLA and TCR-CMV co-occurrence, with a repertoire-size bias correction applied to the TCR pairs. False discovery rates were estimated in a later analysis by permuting HLA or CMV assignments 20 times. In a later analysis, co-occurring TCRs were grouped using DBSCAN, with TCRdist sequence similarity added in when clustering inside HLA-allele-positive subsets. Repertoires with fewer than 30,000 or more than 120,000 public chains were left out of co-occurrence clustering, as were four to six repertoires with anomalous nucleotide sharing. Imported from immuneACCESS, the table was reduced by TCRdb to in-frame sequences with V and J called. These copies leave out some clones; in studies compared against another copy, an unresolved V gene accounts for under half, and the cause of the remainder is not known. That table supplies the V and J calls and clone size; D and trimming were determined from the DNA. The sample profile shows approximately 130,000 clones; roughly 71% of them were found once. More than 1.1% of the sample is held by the ten biggest clonotypes.

The sample was PBMCs. The sequence was collected from a woman aged 40-49 years in good health and CMV-seronegative. The chain joins TRBV28 to TRBJ1-2; a tentative D match to TRBD1 spans 5 bases. Here the CDR3 is given as CAITLRGGEACGYTF. The bases are TGTGCCATCACCCTGAGAGGAGGGGAGGCCTGTGGCTACACCTTC.